The 32 T cell receptor beta chains below were found in one sample sequenced in a study of CXCR3-negative and CXCR3-positive naive CD8 T cells. The libraries of TRB cDNA were prepared using 5' RACE with UMI labels. TCRdb reprocessed the 5' RACE reads and stores each CDR3 protein as one record, lacking DNA. This sample's table has about 130,000 distinct CDR3 sequences. Study-wide points: CXCR3-negative naive cells had less hydrophobic TRB CDR3s than did CXCR3-positive naive cells.

What these receptors recognize is not known. Sequencing used naive CXCR3+ CD8+ T cells from blood. This sample's subset: CD45RO-CCR7+CD27+CD95- naive CD8+ T cells expressing CXCR3 (TNR3+). Receptors originate from a human donor in good health. Some clones in this sample may be carry-over from other donors' samples.

The gene calls are TRBV29-1 and TRBJ1-2; without DNA, the TCRdb call of TRBD1 cannot be checked. Germline V gene data show CDR1 as SQVTM and CDR2 as ANQGSEA. The CDR3 runs to 13 residues. The CDR3 region is CSVPGGPGDGYTF. Full variable domain (outside the CDR3, taken from reference TRBV29-1 and TRBJ1-2): SAVISQKPSRDICQRGTSLTIQCQVDSQVTMMFWYRQQPGQSLTLIATANQGSEATYESGFVIDKFPISRPNLTFSTLTVSNMSPEDSSIYLCSVPGGPGDGYTFGSGTRLTVV.

This rearrangement joins TRBV7-9 to TRBJ1-1; the D gene TCRdb calls, TRBD1, cannot be checked with no DNA. This CDR3 has 16 amino acids. The germline V gene encodes CDR1 SEHNR and CDR2 FQNEAQ (reference sequence). The CDR3 loop is CASSLPPQGGNTEAFF.

The CDR3 loop is CASRNRGRDTQYF. The chain is built from TRBV6-2 or TRBV6-3 and TRBJ2-3; TCRdb reports TRBD1, a call that lacks DNA to check it against. CDR1 MNHEY and CDR2 SVGEGT come from the germline V gene. The CDR3 has 13 residues.

This chain joins TRBV7-9 and TRBJ1-5; the TCRdb D gene call, TRBD1, has no DNA to confirm it. This CDR3 has 15 amino acids. Looked up from germline, CDR1 is SEHNR and CDR2 is FQNEAQ (reference sequence). The CDR3 sequence: CASSLSGGSNQPQHF.

The V and J genes are TRBV6-6 and TRBJ2-7; no DNA is available, so the TRBD2 call from TCRdb remains unchecked. CDR1 and CDR2 from the germline V gene are MNHNY and SVGAGI (reference sequence). This CDR3 is 19 amino acids long. The chain's CDR3 is CASSYSGSYGEFSSYEQYF.

This chain joins TRBV15 and TRBJ2-7; TCRdb names TRBD1, which stays unverified in the absence of DNA. The CDR3 extends over 15 amino acids. CDR1 is LNHNV, CDR2 YYDKDF, per germline (reference sequence). CDR3: CATSRPPGRNNEQYF.

The chain employs TRBV7-6 and TRBJ2-1; the TCRdb D gene call, TRBD2, has no DNA to confirm it. Per germline, CDR1 SGHVS and CDR2 FNYEAQ. This CDR3 is built from 17 residues. The CDR3: CASSSRTSGGAFNEQFF.

V usage is TRBV7-8 and J usage is TRBJ2-1; as DNA is missing, the TRBD2 call by TCRdb cannot be tested. This CDR3 region has 16 residues. The germline V gene encodes CDR1 SGHVS and CDR2 FQNEAQ. CDR3: CASSLVSGSSYNEQFF.

The gene calls are TRBV27 and TRBJ2-5; TCRdb selects TRBD2, and the lack of DNA leaves this call unchecked. CDR1 is MNHEY and CDR2 is SMNVEV in the germline V gene (reference sequence). The CDR3 covers 14 residues. This chain's CDR3 is CASSTWTGGGDQYF.

The J gene is TRBJ2-1, the V gene TRBV6-4. Germline V gene lookup returns CDR1 MRHNA and CDR2 SNTAGT. The length of the CDR3 is 15 residues. This chain's CDR3 is CASSDTSEGYNEQFF.

The chain links TRBV30 to TRBJ1-2. The CDR3 extends over 13 amino acids. From germline, CDR1 is GTSNPN and CDR2 SVGIG (reference sequence). CDR3 amino acids: CAWSGRDSYGYTF.

This chain uses TRBV12-3 or TRBV12-4 with TRBJ1-3. CDR3 length equals 11 residues. CDR3 sequence reads: CAGGIGNTIYF.

The rearrangement uses TRBV29-1 and TRBJ2-1; TCRdb designates TRBD1, a call that cannot be tested without DNA. Per the germline V gene, CDR1 is SQVTM and CDR2 is ANQGSEA. The CDR3 runs 13 residues. The chain's CDR3 is CSYRVTNYNEQFF.

The chain is built from TRBV12-3 or TRBV12-4 and TRBJ2-3. CDR3 length: 11 amino acids. The CDR3 loop reads CASSFEVTQYF.

The CDR3 sequence: CASSILPSATSSYNEQFF. The gene calls are TRBV19 and TRBJ2-1; no DNA is available, so the TRBD2 call from TCRdb remains unchecked. This CDR3 contains 18 residues. Per germline, CDR1 LNHDA and CDR2 SQIVND (reference sequence).

The J gene is TRBJ2-1, the V gene TRBV7-9; lacking DNA, the TRBD1 call made by TCRdb goes unchecked. The CDR3 has 18 residues. The germline V gene has CDR1 SEHNR and CDR2 FQNEAQ (reference sequence). CDR3 sequence: CASSLPGPSGQGYNEQFF.

The chain uses TRBV29-1 and TRBJ1-3. The germline V gene has CDR1 SQVTM and CDR2 ANQGSEA. CDR3 length: 14 amino acids. The CDR3 region is CSVAFGDAGNTIYF.

This sequence joins TRBV12-3 or TRBV12-4 and TRBJ2-1; TCRdb gives TRBD2 as the D gene, but with no DNA this cannot be confirmed. CDR3 length: 15 amino acids. CDR3: CASSSGLAGPYEQFF.

The rearrangement links TRBV7-8 to TRBJ1-2; the D gene TCRdb calls, TRBD1, cannot be checked with no DNA. The CDR3 has 15 residues. CDR1 and CDR2 (germline): SGHVS, FQNEAQ. The CDR3 protein is CASSLYEGSGYGYTF.

The rearrangement links TRBV2 to TRBJ2-1; the TCRdb D gene call, TRBD1, has no DNA to confirm it. The CDR3 length is 17 residues. Germline-derived CDR1 and CDR2 are SNHLY and FYNNEI. The CDR3 protein is CASSPQGFSGGYNEQFF.

The rearrangement uses TRBV4-1 and TRBJ2-7; no DNA is available, so the TRBD2 call from TCRdb remains unchecked. This CDR3 has 16 amino acids. The V gene's germline CDR1 is MGHRA and CDR2 YSYEKL. The CDR3 loop reads CASSPETSGYTYEQYF.

CDR3 sequence: CASSVGGAKDTQYF. The chain recombines TRBV9 with TRBJ2-3; there is no DNA to check the TCRdb D call of TRBD1. There are 14 residues in the CDR3. Germline V CDR1 and CDR2: SGDLS, YYNGEE.

V gene TRBV7-2 combines with J gene TRBJ2-2. The germline V gene has CDR1 SGHTA and CDR2 FQGNSA. CDR3 length equals 12 residues. The CDR3: CASSFATGELFF.

J is TRBJ2-1 and V is TRBV27. The V gene's germline CDR1 is MNHEY and CDR2 SMNVEV (reference sequence). The CDR3 spans 11 residues. The CDR3 protein is CASSDYNEQFF.

The chain recombines TRBV14 with TRBJ1-2. The V gene's germline CDR1 is SGHDN and CDR2 FVKESK. The CDR3 is 16 residues long. The CDR3 region is CASSPNPPAGHYGYTF.

This chain uses TRBV7-9 with TRBJ2-5; TCRdb's assignment of TRBD2 cannot be checked, as there is no DNA. The CDR3 covers 18 residues. The germline gives CDR1 SEHNR, CDR2 FQNEAQ (reference sequence). CDR3 sequence reads: CASSSPRVTSGGGETQYF.

This chain links TRBV7-9 with TRBJ2-5; the D gene TCRdb calls, TRBD2, cannot be checked with no DNA. This CDR3 is built from 15 residues. CDR1 and CDR2 from the germline V gene are SEHNR and FQNEAQ (reference sequence). The CDR3: CASSSSLAGQETQYF.

J is TRBJ2-7 and V is TRBV7-9; TCRdb reports TRBD1, a call that lacks DNA to check it against. CDR1 is SEHNR, CDR2 FQNEAQ, per germline (reference sequence). The CDR3 extends over 14 amino acids. The CDR3 is CASSPRDILYEQYF.

The chain joins TRBV11-2 to TRBJ2-2; TCRdb's D gene call, TRBD1, goes unchecked for lack of DNA. Germline-derived CDR1 and CDR2 are SGHAT and FQNNGV. This CDR3 contains 14 residues. The CDR3 spells CASSSSRGQGELFF. Full variable domain (rest looked up from reference TRBV11-2 and TRBJ2-2): EAGVAQSPRYKIIEKRQSVAFWCNPISGHATLYWYQQILGQGPKLLIQFQNNGVVDDSQLPKDRFSAERLKGVDSTLKIQPAKLEDSAVYLCASSSSRGQGELFFGEGSRLTVL.

The chain links TRBV14 to TRBJ2-7. The CDR3 runs to 12 residues. Germline CDR1 SGHDN, CDR2 FVKESK. This CDR3 is CASSQVGYEQYF.

V gene TRBV29-1 combines with J gene TRBJ2-2. Germline lookup yields CDR1 SQVTM and CDR2 ANQGSEA. The CDR3 totals 13 residues. CDR3 region: CSVEDRYTGELFF.

The chain couples TRBV29-1 to TRBJ2-7; no DNA is available, so the TRBD2 call from TCRdb remains unchecked. The germline CDR1 and CDR2 sequences are SQVTM and ANQGSEA. There are 12 residues in the CDR3. The CDR3 is CSAEGGPYEQYF.